Shown below are 26 T cell receptor beta chains from a single sample sequenced in a study of T-cell memory formation after mild COVID-19 (dated by TCRdb to about 2021). Libraries were built with 5' RACE. Sequencing instrument: Illumina NovaSeq 6000. TCRdb ran its own pipeline on the public reads, namely fastp trimming at Q25 and MiXCR clone calling, and kept in-frame beta chains. All rows with the same CDR3 protein become a single entry with the most common DNA and genes. In all, the sample holds roughly 170,000 distinct CDR3 sequences, and about a fifth of those were seen once. The biggest ten clones account for about 23% of the sample. Material for sequencing was PBMCs or a T cell subset sorted from them (not recorded which). The receptors were gathered from an adult woman who had mild COVID-19 (a few samples of this study predate the infection). The sample titles of this study are shuffled in the database, so cell type and time point are left out; the donor was told from shared clones.

The J gene is TRBJ2-7, the V gene TRBV6-5, with D perhaps being TRBD1 or TRBD2 (5 bases each). With 5 bases removed from V and 6 bases from J, the gap between germline ends came to 23 bases. The CDR3 contains 16 residues. Germline CDR1 reads MNHEY; CDR2 reads SVGAGI. The CDR3 DNA reads as TGTGCCAGCAGTGGACCCAGGACTCAGGGTGGTCTCGAGCAGTACTTC. Amino acids: CASSGPRTQGGLEQYF.

J is TRBJ2-2 and V is TRBV5-6; D uncertain. Germline V gives CDR1 SGHDT, CDR2 YYEEEE. V was shortened by 2 bases and J by 2 bases, with 10 bases between the two germline ends. CDR3 length: 15 amino acids. The CDR3 DNA follows: TGTGCCAGCAGCTTATCTTGGGTAAACACCGGGGAGCTGTTTTTT. Translation: CASSLSWVNTGELFF.

The V gene is TRBV6-4, the J gene TRBJ2-3, with D unresolved. The CDR3 spans 19 residues. Germline CDR1 MRHNA, CDR2 SNTAGT. The germline V and J ends were trimmed by 3 bases and 3 bases, with 25 bases remaining between them. The DNA of the CDR3 is TGTGCCAGCAGTGAGGGTTACTTTTATCCTTCCTCGAATACAGATACGCAGTATTTT. It is translated as CASSEGYFYPSSNTDTQYF.

This clonotype was counted a single time. The V gene is TRBV6-1, the J gene TRBJ2-5; 7 bases match TRBD1. The CDR3 totals 18 residues. Germline loops: CDR1 MNHNS, CDR2 SASEGT. J lost 3 bases, V lost 6 bases, and 19 bases had no gene match. The CDR3 nucleotides are TGTGCCAGCAGAGGACTCATTGACAGGGAATGGTTGGAAGAGACCCAGTACTTC. Its protein is CASRGLIDREWLEETQYF.

The J gene is TRBJ2-3, the V gene TRBV6-5; 15 nucleotides align to TRBD2. In germline, CDR1 is MNHEY, CDR2 SVGAGI. CDR3 size: 17 residues. The J segment lost 2 bases and the V segment lost 4 bases, leaving 4 bases of the junction unmatched. The CDR3 DNA reads as TGTGCCAGCAGTTCCGGGACTAGCGGGAGGCACACAGATACGCAGTATTTT. Its protein is CASSSGTSGRHTDTQYF.

This clonotype was seen more than once but under ten times. The chain is built from TRBV7-8 and TRBJ2-4; 8 bases are shared with TRBD2. The CDR3 is 16 amino acids. The V and J ends lost 5 bases and 0 bases, in that order; junction bases with no gene match: 6. Germline lookup yields CDR1 SGHVS and CDR2 FQNEAQ. The CDR3 spells CASSPLLAVAKNIQYF. For the CDR3, the DNA is TGTGCCAGCAGCCCCTTACTAGCGGTAGCCAAAAACATTCAGTACTTC.

This clonotype showed up just a few times. The chain has TRBV7-9 and TRBJ1-4, with 7 bases aligning to TRBD1. The trim removed 5 bases at V and 12 bases at J, leaving 6 bases unmatched. Germline-derived CDR1 and CDR2 are SEHNR and FQNEAQ (reference sequence). CDR3 length equals 12 residues. The CDR3 sequence: CASSRDRDELFF. CDR3 DNA sequence: TGTGCCAGCAGCCGAGACAGGGATGAACTGTTTTTT.

This chain links TRBV11-2 with TRBJ2-7; 7 bases align to TRBD1. The CDR3 sequence is 14 residues long. V shed 1 base and J 4 bases; nucleotides not matched to a gene: 4. Germline values: CDR1 SGHAT, CDR2 FQNNGV. The DNA for the CDR3 is TGTGCCAGCAGCTTAGTAACAGGGGAATACGAGCAGTACTTC. It yields the protein CASSLVTGEYEQYF.

The rearrangement joins TRBV11-1 to TRBJ2-1, with D tentatively TRBD2 (5 bases). This CDR3 is 15 amino acids long. CDR1 is SGHAT and CDR2 is FQDESV in the germline V gene (reference sequence). V was cut by 3 bases and J by 2 bases, with 11 bases left in between. CDR3 sequence reads: CASSLELGAYNEQFF. The CDR3 nucleotides are TGTGCCAGCAGCTTGGAACTAGGAGCCTACAATGAGCAGTTCTTC.

This clonotype was found a few times. J is TRBJ2-1 and V is TRBV6-2 or TRBV6-3; 9 nucleotides line up with TRBD1. Germline assignment: CDR1 MNHEY and CDR2 SVGEGT. This CDR3 is built from 15 residues. After removal of 6 bases from V and 2 bases from J, the junction contained 5 bases not matched to a gene. The CDR3 nucleotides read TGTGCCAGCAGGATCGGGACAGGGCCCTACAATGAGCAGTTCTTC. Protein: CASRIGTGPYNEQFF.

A single count supports this clonotype. The genes are TRBV6-5 and TRBJ2-1, with 8 bases matching TRBD1. CDR3 length: 17 amino acids. V trimming: 2 bases; J trimming: 8 bases; junction bases outside the gene matches: 14. Germline V gene data show CDR1 as MNHEY and CDR2 as SVGAGI. The chain's CDR3 is CASSYNLQGAVVDEQFF. The CDR3 nucleotides read TGTGCCAGCAGTTACAATCTCCAGGGGGCAGTTGTCGATGAGCAGTTCTTC.

This clonotype was counted a few times. The chain recombines TRBV3-1 with TRBJ2-3, with TRBD2 matching over 11 bases. The germline gives CDR1 LGHDT, CDR2 YNNKEL (reference sequence). The CDR3 spans 17 residues. The J segment lost 1 base and the V segment lost 1 base, leaving 4 bases of the junction unmatched. The CDR3 reads CASSQGGLAERTDTQYF. Here the CDR3 DNA reads TGTGCCAGCAGCCAAGGGGGACTAGCGGAGCGCACAGATACGCAGTATTTT.

This clonotype appeared a few times. In DNA, the CDR3 is TGCGCCAGCAGCGCACCTCCAAGGGGATTGTACCAAGAGACCCAGTACTTC. This translates into CASSAPPRGLYQETQYF. This chain uses TRBV5-1 with TRBJ2-5, with D perhaps TRBD1 (5 bases). Germline values: CDR1 SGHRS, CDR2 YFSETQ. There are 17 residues in the CDR3. Trimming left V 4 bases short and J 0 bases short, with 19 bases between.

This clonotype has only a few counts. The chain combines TRBV12-3 or TRBV12-4 with TRBJ2-7, with 7 bases that match TRBD1. CDR3 length: 18 amino acids. The V gene end was trimmed by 3 bases and the J gene end by 0 bases; junction bases not matched to a gene: 14. CDR3 protein: CASSFPRRGTQSSYEQYF. CDR3 DNA sequence: TGTGCCAGCAGTTTTCCCCGCAGGGGGACACAGAGCTCCTACGAGCAGTACTTC.

V usage is TRBV29-1 and J usage is TRBJ2-7; perhaps D is TRBD1 or TRBD2 (5 bases each). Per the germline V gene, CDR1 is SQVTM and CDR2 is ANQGSEA. The CDR3 covers 14 residues. V gave up 7 bases and J gave up 0 bases, with 16 bases separating them. The CDR3 region is CSAQGESGSYEQYF. The CDR3 DNA reads as TGCAGCGCCCAAGGGGAAAGCGGCTCCTACGAGCAGTACTTC.

The J gene is TRBJ2-3, the V gene TRBV5-6, with 9 positions matching TRBD2. V was pared by 0 bases and J by 3 bases, with 5 bases of the junction left unmatched. CDR1 SGHDT and CDR2 YYEEEE come from the germline V gene. The CDR3 runs 16 residues. CDR3 loop: CASSLGAGGLTDTQYF. CDR3 bases: TGTGCCAGCAGCTTGGGCGCGGGGGGGCTTACAGATACGCAGTATTTT. Full variable domain (remainder filled in from reference TRBV5-6 and TRBJ2-3): DAGVTQSPTHLIKTRGQQVTLRCSPKSGHDTVSWYQQALGQGPQFIFQYYEEEERQRGNFPDRFSGHQFPNYSSELNVNALLLGDSALYLCASSLGAGGLTDTQYFGPGTRLTVL.

The chain recombines TRBV12-3 or TRBV12-4 with TRBJ2-7; no firm D call. V was trimmed by 5 bases and J by 4 bases, leaving 12 bases between them. This CDR3 contains 13 residues. CDR3 coding DNA: TGTGCCAGCAGTGAAGGTTCTCTGTACGAGCAGTACTTC. Translation: CASSEGSLYEQYF.

The chain links TRBV30 to TRBJ2-7; D might be TRBD1 (5 bases). This CDR3 has 14 residues. Looked up from germline, CDR1 is GTSNPN and CDR2 is SVGIG (reference sequence). CDR3 in amino acids: CAWGFYQGAYEQYF. In DNA form, the CDR3 reads TGTGCTTGGGGCTTTTACCAAGGGGCCTACGAGCAGTACTTC.

This clonotype was recorded a few times. V gene TRBV9 combines with J gene TRBJ2-7; D remains unclear. The CDR3 has 14 residues. Trimming pared 0 bases from V and 0 bases from J, leaving 7 bases between. In germline, CDR1 is SGDLS, CDR2 YYNGEE. The CDR3 is CASSVGDASYEQYF. CDR3 in DNA: TGTGCCAGCAGCGTAGGCGACGCCTCCTACGAGCAGTACTTC.

This rearrangement joins TRBV7-6 to TRBJ2-7, with a weak D call TRBD1 (6 bases). Trimming took off 2 bases at V and 2 bases at J, with 10 bases between the two ends. This CDR3 contains 14 residues. Per the germline V gene, CDR1 is SGHVS and CDR2 is FNYEAQ. CDR3 residues: CASSLFGTTYEQYF. In DNA form, the CDR3 reads TGTGCCAGCAGCTTATTCGGGACAACCTACGAGCAGTACTTC. Filled out from reference TRBV7-6 and TRBJ2-7, the complete variable domain reads GAGVSQSPRYKVTKRGQDVALRCDPISGHVSLYWYRQALGQGPEFLTYFNYEAQQDKSGLPNDRFSAERPEGSISTLTIQRTEQRDSAMYRCASSLFGTTYEQYFGPGTRLTVT.

The chain employs TRBV10-3 and TRBJ2-3, with 9 bases fitting TRBD1. Germline assignment: CDR1 ENHRY and CDR2 SYGVKD. The CDR3 extends over 15 amino acids. Unmatched junction bases numbered 7, after V lost 6 bases and J lost 3 bases. DNA for the CDR3: TGTGCCATCAGAGACCGGGACAGGGAAACAGATACGCAGTATTTT. As protein: CAIRDRDRETDTQYF.

This clonotype was counted between two and nine times. V is TRBV9 and J is TRBJ2-6, with D maybe TRBD1 (6 bases). V lost 6 bases, J lost 2 bases, and 18 bases lay in between. The CDR3 consists of 17 residues. Per germline, CDR1 SGDLS and CDR2 YYNGEE. In nucleotides, the CDR3 is TGTGCCAGCAACGACAGGCCCGCTGACCCTGGGGCCAACGTCCTGACTTTC. Protein product: CASNDRPADPGANVLTF.

This clonotype has a handful of counts. The rearrangement uses TRBV12-1 and TRBJ2-1; TRBD2, as called in the table, went unchecked against the DNA. TRBV12-1 is noted as a pseudogene. The CDR3 is 14 residues long. The CDR3 spells CAIKTSGGYNEQFF. DNA of the CDR3: TGTGCCATCAAGACTAGCGGGGGCTACAATGAGCAGTTCTTC.

In this sample, this clonotype turned up many times. The chain uses TRBV6-5 and TRBJ2-7, with TRBD1 as a possible D gene (6 bases). Germline CDR1 MNHEY, CDR2 SVGAGI. CDR3 length: 14 amino acids. Trimming removed 7 bases at V and 1 base at J, with 14 bases between. The CDR3, as DNA: TGTGCCAGCACTGAGCCGGGACAATCCTACGAGCAGTACTTC. This codes for CASTEPGQSYEQYF.

The chain recombines TRBV4-1 with TRBJ2-1; D is uncertain. The germline V gene has CDR1 MGHRA and CDR2 YSYEKL. The CDR3 loop spans 12 amino acids. V lost 0 bases, J lost 12 bases, and 9 bases lay in between. The CDR3 reads CASSQDRMGQFF. CDR3 nucleotide sequence: TGCGCCAGCAGCCAAGATCGGATGGGGCAGTTCTTC.

A few counts support this clonotype. V is TRBV5-1 and J is TRBJ2-3, with D possibly TRBD1 on 5 matching bases. Germline CDR1 and CDR2: SGHRS and YFSETQ. The V end lost 4 bases, the J end lost 4 bases, and 13 bases lay between the germline ends. CDR3 length equals 14 residues. The CDR3 DNA sequence: TGCGCCAGCAGCCAAGAGACAGACCCAGATACGCAGTATTTT. Translation gives CASSQETDPDTQYF.